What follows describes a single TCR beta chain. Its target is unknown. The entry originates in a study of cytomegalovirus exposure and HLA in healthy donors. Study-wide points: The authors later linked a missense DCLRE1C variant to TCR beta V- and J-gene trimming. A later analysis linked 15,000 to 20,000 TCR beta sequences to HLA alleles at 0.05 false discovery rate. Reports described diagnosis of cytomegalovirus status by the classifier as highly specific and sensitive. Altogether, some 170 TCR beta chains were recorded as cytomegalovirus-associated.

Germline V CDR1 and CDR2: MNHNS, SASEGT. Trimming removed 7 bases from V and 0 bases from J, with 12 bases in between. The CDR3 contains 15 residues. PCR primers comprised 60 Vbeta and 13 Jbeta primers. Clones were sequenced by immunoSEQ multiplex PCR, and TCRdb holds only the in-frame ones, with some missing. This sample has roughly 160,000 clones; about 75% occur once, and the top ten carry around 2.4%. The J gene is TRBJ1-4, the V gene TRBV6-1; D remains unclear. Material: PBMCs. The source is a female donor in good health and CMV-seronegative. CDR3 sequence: CASNIGVTTNEKLFF. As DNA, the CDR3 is TGTGCCAGCAATATCGGGGTTACAACTAATGAAAAACTGTTTTTT.